The 21 T cell receptor beta chains reported below all come from one sample, sequenced in a study of response to subunit inactivated influenza vaccine. TCRdb reprocessed the RT-PCR reads with MiXCR, giving one entry per CDR3 protein. The sample consists of fewer than 250,000 distinct CDR3 sequences, 13% to 15% of them appearing once. The specimen was CD8+ T cells sorted from PBMCs, collected more than 4 days after vaccination. Receptor source: a man aged 50-60 years who received an inactivated influenza vaccine.

V gene TRBV14 combines with J gene TRBJ2-7; D is unresolved. CDR3 length: 15 amino acids. Trimming pared 4 bases from V and 3 bases from J, leaving 16 bases between. The germline V gene has CDR1 SGHDN and CDR2 FVKESK. DNA of the CDR3: TGTGCCAGCAGCCCACGGCATCAACCCGTCTACGAGCAGTACTTC. Translation: CASSPRHQPVYEQYF.

A note on this clonotype: A read error may explain this, as a much larger clone is one base away. The genes are TRBV6-5 and TRBJ2-1, with D unclear. Germline-derived CDR1 and CDR2 are MNHEY and SVGAGI. This CDR3 region has 14 residues. Here the CDR3 reads CASSYSDGYSEQFF. The CDR3 DNA is TGTGCCAGCAGTTACTCCGACGGTTACAGTGAGCAGTTCTTC.

This clonotype was observed at least ten times. The CDR3 region has the DNA TGTGCCAGCAACCCTAGCGGACAGGGTTTCTATGGCTACACCTTC. Its translation: CASNPSGQGFYGYTF. The chain recombines TRBV28 with TRBJ1-2; TRBD1 matches at 8 bases. With V trimmed by 7 bases and J by 4 bases, 11 bases remained unmatched. Germline lookup yields CDR1 MDHEN and CDR2 SYDVKM. The CDR3 totals 15 residues.

The chain links TRBV4-3 to TRBJ2-7, with D possibly matching TRBD2 (7 bases). Germline CDR1 and CDR2: LGHNA and YSLEER. This CDR3 comprises 15 residues. The V end lost 1 base, the J end lost 4 bases, and 14 bases lay between the germline ends. The CDR3 coding sequence is TGCGCCAGCAGCCAAGCCCGGAGGGGGGGTTACGAGCAGTACTTC. The encoded protein is CASSQARRGGYEQYF.

The sample holds a few counts of this clonotype. The chain links TRBV5-6 to TRBJ2-7, with D unresolved. V lost 0 bases to trimming and J lost 4 bases, with 11 bases between them. The CDR3 extends over 14 amino acids. Germline lookup yields CDR1 SGHDT and CDR2 YYEEEE. The CDR3 spells CASSLGGPGYEQYF. DNA for the CDR3: TGTGCCAGCAGCTTGGGCGGCCCTGGGTACGAGCAGTACTTC.

This clonotype was counted a few times. The CDR3 here is CASSLSGRVDSPLHF. CDR3 nucleotide sequence: TGTGCCAGCAGCTTATCTGGCAGGGTGGATTCACCCCTCCACTTT. V is TRBV11-2 and J is TRBJ1-6; maybe TRBD1 (5 bases). Trimming shortened V by 2 bases and J by 8 bases, and 13 bases separated the two germline ends. CDR3 length equals 15 residues. Germline-derived CDR1 and CDR2 are SGHAT and FQNNGV.

A few counts support this clonotype. This chain joins TRBV5-6 and TRBJ2-7; TRBD1 matches 11 bases. Germline loops: CDR1 SGHDT, CDR2 YYEEEE. CDR3 length: 17 residues. J was trimmed by 4 bases and V by 4 bases; bases with no gene match: 13. In DNA form, the CDR3 reads TGTGCCAGCAGCCCCGGGACAGGGGGACGAGCTGATTACGAGCAGTACTTC. Translation: CASSPGTGGRADYEQYF.

This clonotype turned up a few times. This chain joins TRBV5-5 and TRBJ2-1; perhaps TRBD2 as D (6 bases). CDR3 length: 15 amino acids. The germline V and J ends were trimmed by 4 bases and 4 bases, with 15 bases remaining between them. The germline V gene encodes CDR1 SGHKS and CDR2 YYEKEE (reference sequence). The CDR3 sequence is CASSQAEGLYNEQFF. In DNA form, the CDR3 reads TGTGCCAGCAGCCAGGCGGAGGGGTTGTACAATGAGCAGTTCTTC.

The genes are TRBV4-3 and TRBJ2-3; 8 bases agree with TRBD2. With V trimmed by 3 bases and J by 1 base, 6 bases remained unmatched. There are 16 residues in the CDR3. The germline V gene encodes CDR1 LGHNA and CDR2 YSLEER. CDR3 in DNA: TGCGCCAGCAGCCACTCAAGCGGGAGCCGCACAGATACGCAGTATTTT. Protein sequence: CASSHSSGSRTDTQYF.

The chain links TRBV14 to TRBJ1-1, with D unclear. The CDR3 contains 12 residues. Trimming cost V 3 bases and J 8 bases, with 10 bases left between them. The germline gives CDR1 SGHDN, CDR2 FVKESK. CDR3 nucleotide sequence: TGTGCCAGCAGCCAGGGATCTCCAGAAGCTTTCTTT. This encodes CASSQGSPEAFF.

J is TRBJ1-1 and V is TRBV5-1; D possibly corresponds to TRBD1 (5 bases). The CDR3 is made up of 16 amino acids. CDR1 is SGHRS and CDR2 is YFSETQ in the germline V gene. Trimming removed 1 base at V and 6 bases at J, with 19 bases between. CDR3 sequence (DNA): TGCGCCAGCAGCTTGAATAGGGACCCTGGTTGGGCTGAAGCTTTCTTT. This codes for CASSLNRDPGWAEAFF.

The gene calls are TRBV6-2 or TRBV6-3 and TRBJ2-7; D is unclear. Germline CDR1 reads MNHEY; CDR2 reads SVGEGT. This CDR3 is 16 amino acids long. V lost 2 bases and J 0 bases, leaving 14 bases between the germline ends. CDR3 amino acids: CASSYGPFSRSYEQYF. DNA of the CDR3: TGTGCCAGCAGTTACGGTCCGTTTTCTCGCTCCTACGAGCAGTACTTC.

The sample holds many counts of this clonotype. V is TRBV7-8 and J is TRBJ2-7, with 9 bases that match TRBD1. Trimming cost V 1 base and J 3 bases; bases outside gene matches: 7. This CDR3 has 16 amino acids. Germline CDR1 reads SGHVS; CDR2 reads FQNEAQ. In DNA form, the CDR3 reads TGTGCCAGCAGCTTAGACTCGACAGGGGGACTCTACGAGCAGTACTTC. It yields the protein CASSLDSTGGLYEQYF.

Only a few counts were recorded for this clonotype. This chain connects TRBV16 to TRBJ1-4, with 7 bases fitting TRBD1. Germline CDR1 is KGHSY and CDR2 is FQNENV. Trimming cost V 3 bases and J 8 bases; bases outside gene matches: 6. The CDR3 is 14 residues long. CDR3 DNA sequence: TGTGCCAGCAGCCACGCAGGGGGATCAGAAAAACTGTTTTTT. This sequence encodes CASSHAGGSEKLFF. The full variable domain, completed using reference TRBV16 and TRBJ1-4, is GEEVAQTPKHLVRGEGQKAKLYCAPIKGHSYVFWYQQVLKNEFKFLISFQNENVFDETGMPKERFSAKCLPNSPCSLEIQATKLEDSAVYFCASSHAGGSEKLFFGSGTQLSVL.

V usage is TRBV7-8 and J usage is TRBJ2-3, with TRBD2 matching over 12 bases. Germline CDR1 and CDR2: SGHVS and FQNEAQ. The CDR3 has 16 amino acids. Germline trimming cut 5 bases from V and 5 bases from J; bases unmatched to any gene: 8. CDR3 sequence reads: CASSPNPGLAGDTQYF. DNA for the CDR3: TGTGCCAGCAGCCCTAACCCGGGACTAGCGGGAGATACGCAGTATTTT.

In its sample, this clonotype was seen a few times. The V and J genes are TRBV4-1 and TRBJ1-2; D is perhaps TRBD1 (6 bases). V was cut by 4 bases and J by 4 bases, with 16 bases left in between. Germline values: CDR1 MGHRA, CDR2 YSYEKL. The CDR3 is 15 amino acids. For the CDR3, the DNA is TGCGCCAGCAGCCCCCCGGCAGGGGAGGGCTATGGCTACACCTTC. Protein sequence: CASSPPAGEGYGYTF.

The chain links TRBV5-1 to TRBJ2-1; TRBD1 agrees at 10 bases. This CDR3 comprises 16 residues. The junction had 10 bases not matched to a gene; V was cut back by 4 bases and J by 6 bases. CDR1 is SGHRS and CDR2 is YFSETQ in the germline V gene. The CDR3 nucleotides read TGCGCCAGCAGCCGGGGGGACAGGGGTCTGGGCAATGAGCAGTTCTTC. Translated: CASSRGDRGLGNEQFF.

The V gene is TRBV28, the J gene TRBJ1-2; TRBD1 aligns across 7 bases. CDR3 length: 14 amino acids. CDR1 is MDHEN and CDR2 is SYDVKM in the germline V gene. The junction had 5 bases not matched to a gene; V was cut back by 6 bases and J by 1 base. CDR3 sequence: CASSPQGLNYGYTF. CDR3 nucleotides: TGTGCCAGCAGCCCACAGGGGCTTAACTATGGCTACACCTTC.

This chain connects TRBV4-1 to TRBJ2-7; D may correspond to TRBD1 or TRBD2 (6 bases each). Germline CDR1 is MGHRA and CDR2 is YSYEKL. V lost 1 base and J 4 bases, leaving 17 bases between the germline ends. The CDR3 has 16 residues. The CDR3 sequence: CASSQGPAGGLYEQYF. CDR3 nucleotide sequence: TGCGCCAGCAGCCAAGGGCCTGCCGGGGGCTTATACGAGCAGTACTTC.

This clonotype was seen only a few times. The V gene is TRBV7-6, the J gene TRBJ2-3; tentative D call: TRBD2 (7 bases). The germline gives CDR1 SGHVS, CDR2 FNYEAQ. V dropped 5 bases and J dropped 4 bases, with 22 bases sitting between them. The CDR3 spans 17 residues. For the CDR3, the DNA is TGTGCCAGCAGCACCCTGGGGGGGCCATTGTACGCAGATACGCAGTATTTT. Its translation is CASSTLGGPLYADTQYF.

The J gene is TRBJ2-2, the V gene TRBV9; D ambiguous. The CDR3 runs to 13 residues. The V gene lost 5 bases and the J gene lost 0 bases, with 5 bases spanning the gap. Germline CDR1 is SGDLS and CDR2 is YYNGEE. CDR3 nucleotides: TGTGCCAGCAGACCCACGAACACCGGGGAGCTGTTTTTT. It yields the protein CASRPTNTGELFF.